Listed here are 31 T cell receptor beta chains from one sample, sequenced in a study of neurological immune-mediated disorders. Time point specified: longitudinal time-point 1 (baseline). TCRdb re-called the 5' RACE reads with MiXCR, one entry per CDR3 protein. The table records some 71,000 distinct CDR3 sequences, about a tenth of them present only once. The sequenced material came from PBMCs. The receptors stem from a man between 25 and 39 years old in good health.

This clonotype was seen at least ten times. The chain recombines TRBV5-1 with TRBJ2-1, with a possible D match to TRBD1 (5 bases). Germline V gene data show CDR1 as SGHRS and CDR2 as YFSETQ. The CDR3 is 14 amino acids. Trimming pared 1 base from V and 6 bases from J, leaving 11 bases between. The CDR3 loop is CASSLLVQGNEQFF. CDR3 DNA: TGCGCCAGCAGCTTGTTAGTCCAGGGCAATGAGCAGTTCTTC.

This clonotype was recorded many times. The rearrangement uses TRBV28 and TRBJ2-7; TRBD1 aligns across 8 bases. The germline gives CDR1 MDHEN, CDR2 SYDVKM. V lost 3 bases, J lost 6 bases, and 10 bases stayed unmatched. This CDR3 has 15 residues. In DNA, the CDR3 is TGTGCCAGCAGTTTCCGCCTCGACAGGGGAGGCGAGCAGTACTTC. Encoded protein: CASSFRLDRGGEQYF.

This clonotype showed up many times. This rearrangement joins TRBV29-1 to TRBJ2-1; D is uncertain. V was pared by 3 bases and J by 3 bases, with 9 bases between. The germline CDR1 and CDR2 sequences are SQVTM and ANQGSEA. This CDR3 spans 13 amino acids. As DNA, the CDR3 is TGCAGCGTTGAGGTGACGGACTACAATGAGCAGTTCTTC. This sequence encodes CSVEVTDYNEQFF.

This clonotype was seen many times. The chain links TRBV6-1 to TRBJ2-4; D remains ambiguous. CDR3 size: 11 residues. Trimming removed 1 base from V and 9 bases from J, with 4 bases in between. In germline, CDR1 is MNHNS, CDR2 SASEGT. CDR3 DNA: TGTGCCAGCAGTGAAGGGGTCATTCAGTACTTC. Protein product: CASSEGVIQYF.

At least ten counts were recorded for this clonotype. CDR3 in DNA: TGCGCCAGCAGCGTTGGTCGGAGCACAGATACGCAGTATTTT. This translates into CASSVGRSTDTQYF. The chain employs TRBV5-1 and TRBJ2-3; D is unresolved. Trimming cost V 4 bases and J 0 bases, with 9 bases left between them. CDR1 and CDR2 (germline): SGHRS, YFSETQ. The CDR3 runs to 14 residues.

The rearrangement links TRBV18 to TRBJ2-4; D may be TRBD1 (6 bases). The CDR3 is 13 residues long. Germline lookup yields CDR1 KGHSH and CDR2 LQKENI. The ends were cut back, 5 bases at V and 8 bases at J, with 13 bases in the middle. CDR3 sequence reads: CASSGSKGDIQYF. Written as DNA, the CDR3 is TGTGCCAGCTCAGGGTCTAAGGGGGACATTCAGTACTTC. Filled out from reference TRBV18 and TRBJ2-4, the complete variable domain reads NAGVMQNPRHLVRRRGQEARLRCSPMKGHSHVYWYRQLPEEGLKFMVYLQKENIIDESGMPKERFSAEFPKEGPSILRIQQVVRGDSAAYFCASSGSKGDIQYFGAGTRLSVL.

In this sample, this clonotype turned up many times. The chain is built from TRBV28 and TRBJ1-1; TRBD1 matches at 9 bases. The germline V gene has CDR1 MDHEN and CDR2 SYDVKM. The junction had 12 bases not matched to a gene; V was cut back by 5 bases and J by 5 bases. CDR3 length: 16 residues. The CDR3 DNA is TGTGCCAGCAGTCCGTACCCACAGGGGGCGGGGACTGAAGCTTTCTTT. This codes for CASSPYPQGAGTEAFF.

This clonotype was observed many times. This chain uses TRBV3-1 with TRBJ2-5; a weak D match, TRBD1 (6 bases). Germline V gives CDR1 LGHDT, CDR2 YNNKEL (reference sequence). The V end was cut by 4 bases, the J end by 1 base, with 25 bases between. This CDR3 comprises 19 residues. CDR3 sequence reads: CASSRRPPLSQGSQETQYF. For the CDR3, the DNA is TGTGCCAGCAGCCGAAGACCGCCTCTCTCCCAGGGGTCCCAAGAGACCCAGTACTTC.

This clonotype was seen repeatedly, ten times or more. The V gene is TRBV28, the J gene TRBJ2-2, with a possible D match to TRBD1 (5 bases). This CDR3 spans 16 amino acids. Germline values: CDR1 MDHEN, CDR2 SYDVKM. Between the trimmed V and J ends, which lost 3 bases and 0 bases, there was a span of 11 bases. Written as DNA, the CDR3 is TGTGCCAGCAGTTTGGGCAGGGCCCCGAACACCGGGGAGCTGTTTTTT. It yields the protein CASSLGRAPNTGELFF.

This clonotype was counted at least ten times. This CDR3 is CSARDATGTVTYEQYF. CDR3 in DNA: TGCAGTGCTAGAGATGCCACCGGGACGGTCACCTACGAGCAGTACTTC. The rearrangement uses TRBV20-1 and TRBJ2-7; D could derive from TRBD1 or TRBD2 (5 bases each). This CDR3 contains 16 residues. Trimming took off 0 bases at V and 2 bases at J, with 17 bases between the two ends. Germline CDR1 and CDR2: DFQATT and SNEGSKA (reference sequence).

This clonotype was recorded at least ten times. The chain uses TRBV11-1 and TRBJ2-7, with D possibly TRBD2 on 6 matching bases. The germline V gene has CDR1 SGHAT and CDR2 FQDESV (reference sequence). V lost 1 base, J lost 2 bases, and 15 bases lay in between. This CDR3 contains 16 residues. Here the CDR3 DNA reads TGTGCCAGCAGCTTAGGTGGGTTAGCGGCCCCCTACGAGCAGTACTTC. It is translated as CASSLGGLAAPYEQYF.

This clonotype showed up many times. The CDR3 sequence: CASSRGRGEDPEQYF. CDR3 sequence (DNA): TGCGCCAGCAGCCGAGGAAGGGGAGAAGATCCCGAGCAGTACTTC. The chain combines TRBV4-1 with TRBJ2-7; D is perhaps TRBD1 or TRBD2 (5 bases each). The CDR3 has 15 residues. Germline V CDR1 and CDR2: MGHRA, YSYEKL. Trimming left V 4 bases short and J 6 bases short, with 19 bases between.

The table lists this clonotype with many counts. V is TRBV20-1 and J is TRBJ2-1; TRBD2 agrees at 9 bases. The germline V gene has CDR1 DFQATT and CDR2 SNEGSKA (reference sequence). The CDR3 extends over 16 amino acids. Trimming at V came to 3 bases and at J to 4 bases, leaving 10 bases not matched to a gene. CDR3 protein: CSASGPSGEGYNEQFF. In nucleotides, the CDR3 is TGCAGTGCTAGCGGGCCTAGCGGGGAGGGGTACAATGAGCAGTTCTTC.

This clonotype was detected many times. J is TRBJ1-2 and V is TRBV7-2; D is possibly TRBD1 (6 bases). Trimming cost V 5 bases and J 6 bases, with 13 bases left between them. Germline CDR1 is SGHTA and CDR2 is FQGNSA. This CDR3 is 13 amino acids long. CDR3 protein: CASSAHYRDGYTF. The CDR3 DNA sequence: TGTGCCAGCAGCGCGCACTACAGGGATGGCTACACCTTC.

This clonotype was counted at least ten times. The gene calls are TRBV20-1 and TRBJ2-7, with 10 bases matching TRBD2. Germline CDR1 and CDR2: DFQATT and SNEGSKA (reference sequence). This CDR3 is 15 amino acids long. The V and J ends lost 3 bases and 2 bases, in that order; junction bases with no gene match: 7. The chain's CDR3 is CSASPSGSRAYEQYF. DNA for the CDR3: TGCAGTGCTAGTCCTAGCGGGAGTAGGGCCTACGAGCAGTACTTC.

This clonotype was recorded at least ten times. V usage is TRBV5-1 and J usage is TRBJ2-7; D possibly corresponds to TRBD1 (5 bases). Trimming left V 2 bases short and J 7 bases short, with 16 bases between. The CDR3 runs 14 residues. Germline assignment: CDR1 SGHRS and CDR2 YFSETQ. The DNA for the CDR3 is TGCGCCAGCAGCTTTTCCAGGGTGGTTCGGGAGCAGTACTTC. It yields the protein CASSFSRVVREQYF.

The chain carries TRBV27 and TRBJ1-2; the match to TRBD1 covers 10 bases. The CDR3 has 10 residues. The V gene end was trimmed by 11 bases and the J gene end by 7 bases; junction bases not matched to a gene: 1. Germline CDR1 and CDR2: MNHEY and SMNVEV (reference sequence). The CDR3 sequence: CAGTGVGYTF. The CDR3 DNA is TGTGCCGGGACAGGGGTTGGCTACACCTTC.

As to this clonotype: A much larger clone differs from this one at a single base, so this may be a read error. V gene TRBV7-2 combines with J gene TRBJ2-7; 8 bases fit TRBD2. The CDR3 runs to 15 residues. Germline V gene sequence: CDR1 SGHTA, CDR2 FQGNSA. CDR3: CAISLEAGGSGKQYF. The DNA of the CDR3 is TGTGCCATCAGCTTAGAGGCGGGAGGTTCCGGCAAGCAGTACTTC.

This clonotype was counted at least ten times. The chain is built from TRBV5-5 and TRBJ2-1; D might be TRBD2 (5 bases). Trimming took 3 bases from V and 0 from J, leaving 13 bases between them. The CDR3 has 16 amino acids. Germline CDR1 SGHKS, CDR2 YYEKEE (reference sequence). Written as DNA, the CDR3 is TGTGCCAGCAGCTCCTGGACTGGCAGCTCCTACAATGAGCAGTTCTTC. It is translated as CASSSWTGSSYNEQFF. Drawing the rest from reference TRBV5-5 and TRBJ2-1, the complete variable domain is DAGVTQSPTHLIKTRGQQVTLRCSPISGHKSVSWYQQVLGQGPQFIFQYYEKEERGRGNFPDRFSARQFPNYSSELNVNALLLGDSALYLCASSSWTGSSYNEQFFGPGTRLTVL.

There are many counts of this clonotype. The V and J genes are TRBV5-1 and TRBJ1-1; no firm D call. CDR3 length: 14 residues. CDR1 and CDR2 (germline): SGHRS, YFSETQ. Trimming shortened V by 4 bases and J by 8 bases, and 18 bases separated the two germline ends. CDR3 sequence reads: CASSTTTAGQEAFF. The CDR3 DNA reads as TGCGCCAGCAGCACGACCACGGCCGGCCAAGAAGCTTTCTTT.

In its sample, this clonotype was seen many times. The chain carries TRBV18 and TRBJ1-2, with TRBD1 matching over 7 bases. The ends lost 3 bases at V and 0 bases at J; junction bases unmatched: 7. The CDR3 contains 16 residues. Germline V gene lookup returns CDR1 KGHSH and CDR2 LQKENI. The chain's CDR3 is CASSPGKGATNYGYTF. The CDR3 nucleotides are TGTGCCAGCTCACCGGGAAAGGGGGCTACTAACTATGGCTACACCTTC. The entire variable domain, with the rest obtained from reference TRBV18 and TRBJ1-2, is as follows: NAGVMQNPRHLVRRRGQEARLRCSPMKGHSHVYWYRQLPEEGLKFMVYLQKENIIDESGMPKERFSAEFPKEGPSILRIQQVVRGDSAAYFCASSPGKGATNYGYTFGSGTRLTVV.

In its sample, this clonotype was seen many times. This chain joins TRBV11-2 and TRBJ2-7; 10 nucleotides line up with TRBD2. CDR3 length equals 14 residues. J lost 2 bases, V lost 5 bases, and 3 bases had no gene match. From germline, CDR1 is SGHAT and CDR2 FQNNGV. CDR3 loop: CASSKREGTYEQYF. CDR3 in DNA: TGTGCCAGCAGCAAGCGGGAGGGCACCTACGAGCAGTACTTC.

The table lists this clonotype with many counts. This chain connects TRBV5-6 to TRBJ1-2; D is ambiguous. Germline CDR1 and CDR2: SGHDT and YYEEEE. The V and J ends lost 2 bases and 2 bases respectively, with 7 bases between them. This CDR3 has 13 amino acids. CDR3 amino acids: CASSFPPNYGYTF. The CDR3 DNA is TGTGCCAGCAGCTTCCCCCCGAACTATGGCTACACCTTC.

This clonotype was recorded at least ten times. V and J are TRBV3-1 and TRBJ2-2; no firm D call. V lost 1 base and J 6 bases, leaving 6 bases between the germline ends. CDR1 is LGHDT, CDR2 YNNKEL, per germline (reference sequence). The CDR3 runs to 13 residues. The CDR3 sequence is CASSQVWAGELFF. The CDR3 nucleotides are TGTGCCAGCAGCCAAGTGTGGGCCGGGGAGCTGTTTTTT.

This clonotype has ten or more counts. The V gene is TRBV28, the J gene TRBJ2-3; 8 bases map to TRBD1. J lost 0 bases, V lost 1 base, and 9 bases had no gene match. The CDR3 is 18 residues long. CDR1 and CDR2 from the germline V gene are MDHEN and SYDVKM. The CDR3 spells CASSLSPRDRYSTDTQYF. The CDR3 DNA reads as TGTGCCAGCAGTTTATCCCCCAGGGACAGGTATAGCACAGATACGCAGTATTTT.

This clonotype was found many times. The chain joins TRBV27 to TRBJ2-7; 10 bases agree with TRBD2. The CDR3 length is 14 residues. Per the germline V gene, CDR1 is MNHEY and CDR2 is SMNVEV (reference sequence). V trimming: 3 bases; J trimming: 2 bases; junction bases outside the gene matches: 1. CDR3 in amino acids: CASSFLAGAYEQYF. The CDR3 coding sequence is TGTGCCAGCAGTTTTCTAGCGGGGGCCTACGAGCAGTACTTC.

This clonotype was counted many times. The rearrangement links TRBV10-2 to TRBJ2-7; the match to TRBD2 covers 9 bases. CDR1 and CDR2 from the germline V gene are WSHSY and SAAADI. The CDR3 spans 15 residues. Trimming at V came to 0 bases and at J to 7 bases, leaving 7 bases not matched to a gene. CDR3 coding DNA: TGCGCCAGCAGTGAGTCGGCTCTAGCGGGACGGGAGCAGTACTTC. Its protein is CASSESALAGREQYF.

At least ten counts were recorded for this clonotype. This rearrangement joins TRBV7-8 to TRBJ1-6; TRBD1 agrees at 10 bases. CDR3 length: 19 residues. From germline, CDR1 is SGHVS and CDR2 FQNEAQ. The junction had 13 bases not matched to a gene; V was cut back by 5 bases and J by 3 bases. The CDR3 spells CASSATGTGASHYNSPLHF. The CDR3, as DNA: TGTGCCAGCAGCGCGACCGGGACAGGGGCGTCTCACTATAATTCACCCCTCCACTTT.

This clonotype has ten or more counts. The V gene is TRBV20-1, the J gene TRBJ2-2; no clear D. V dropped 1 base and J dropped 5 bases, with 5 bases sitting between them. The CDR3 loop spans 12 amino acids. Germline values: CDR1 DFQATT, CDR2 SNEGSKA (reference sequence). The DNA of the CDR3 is TGCAGTGCTAGAGGAAGGACCGGGGAGCTGTTTTTT. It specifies CSARGRTGELFF.

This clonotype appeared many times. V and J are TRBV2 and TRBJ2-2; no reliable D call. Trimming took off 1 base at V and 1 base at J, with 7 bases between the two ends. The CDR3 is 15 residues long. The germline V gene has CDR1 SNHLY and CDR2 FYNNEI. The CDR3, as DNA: TGTGCCAGCAGTGAAGTGACCGAGAACACCGGGGAGCTGTTTTTT. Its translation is CASSEVTENTGELFF.

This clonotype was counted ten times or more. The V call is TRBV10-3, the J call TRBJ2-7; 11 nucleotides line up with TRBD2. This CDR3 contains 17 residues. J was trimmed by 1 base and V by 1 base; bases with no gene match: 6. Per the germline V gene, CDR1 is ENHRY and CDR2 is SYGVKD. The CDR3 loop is CAISEYDLAGGSYEQYF. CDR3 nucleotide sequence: TGTGCCATCAGTGAGTACGACTTAGCGGGAGGGTCCTACGAGCAGTACTTC.